The clone carrying this TCR beta chain was counted only a few times. Its antigen remains unknown. The source of the sample is a study of shared clonotypes between healthy human individuals. Study as a whole: There were three CD4 naive, three CD4 memory, two CD8 naive and one CD8 memory plates per donor.

Using immunoSEQ multiplex PCR, the repertoire was profiled, and TCRdb retains in-frame clones only, with some absent. The repertoire consists of nearly 1 million clones, with less than 85% occurring once and the leading ten covering 1.5%. The donors, all of them Caucasian adults, lived in Nashville, Tennessee. The V segment lost 4 bases and the J segment 6 bases; nucleotides outside the gene matches: 6. Germline lookup yields CDR1 GTSNPN and CDR2 SVGIG (reference sequence). This CDR3 region has 13 residues. Study-wide results and limits: The rarefaction results pointed to incomplete sorted-subset sequencing despite large depth. Estimated clonotype richness was generally higher in naive than memory subsets.

Source material: memory CD4+ T cells sorted from blood. This sample's subset: CD45RA-negative fraction. The receptor comes from a man aged 18 to 29 in good health. The chain joins TRBV30 to TRBJ1-5; TRBD1 agrees at 7 bases. The CDR3 region is CAWTGGDRQPQHF. The DNA of the CDR3 is TGTGCCTGGACAGGGGGGGATCGTCAGCCCCAGCATTTT.